The 31 T cell receptor beta chains listed next were all sequenced from one sample in a study of neurological immune-mediated disorders. A single record per CDR3 protein comes from TCRdb applying MiXCR to the 5' RACE reads. Among about 36,000 distinct CDR3 sequences listed, 10% were seen once. The sample taken for sequencing was PBMCs. The receptors stem from a woman in her 30s with HTLV-1-associated myelopathy (HAM/TSP).

A note on this clonotype: No DNA is shown, since the ends of the CDR3 on it are uncertain; the CDR3 is the one TCRdb lists. The rearrangement uses TRBV7-9 and TRBJ2-3. Germline V gene data show CDR1 as SEHNR and CDR2 as FQNEAQ (reference sequence). The CDR3 totals 19 residues, both ends included. CDR3: CASSFYICSARGSTDTQYF.

This clonotype was seen ten or more times. The rearrangement joins TRBV19 to TRBJ1-5; D call uncertain. The CDR3 sequence is 13 residues long. The germline V and J ends were trimmed by 5 bases and 4 bases, with 9 bases remaining between them. Per germline, CDR1 LNHDA and CDR2 SQIVND (reference sequence). The CDR3 sequence is CASSFDGNQPQHF. CDR3 DNA sequence: TGTGCCAGTAGTTTCGATGGGAATCAGCCCCAGCATTTT.

This clonotype was seen repeatedly, ten times or more. The rearrangement links TRBV15 to TRBJ2-2, with 10 bases matching TRBD2. The trim removed 0 bases at V and 4 bases at J, leaving 14 bases unmatched. This CDR3 has 20 amino acids. Germline V gene lookup returns CDR1 LNHNV and CDR2 YYDKDF (reference sequence). CDR3 sequence: CATSRDMGASGGLFTGELFF. CDR3 nucleotide sequence: TGTGCCACCAGCAGAGATATGGGTGCTAGCGGGGGTCTCTTCACCGGGGAGCTGTTTTTT. Filled out from reference TRBV15 and TRBJ2-2, the complete variable domain reads DAMVIQNPRYQVTQFGKPVTLSCSQTLNHNVMYWYQQKSSQAPKLLFHYYDKDFNNEADTPDNFQSRRPNTSFCFLDIRSPGLGDTAMYLCATSRDMGASGGLFTGELFFGEGSRLTVL.

In its sample, this clonotype was seen many times. The rearrangement uses TRBV10-3 and TRBJ1-2, with 8 bases identical to TRBD1. The CDR3 sequence is 13 residues long. The germline CDR1 and CDR2 sequences are ENHRY and SYGVKD. J was trimmed by 7 bases and V by 3 bases; bases with no gene match: 4. The CDR3 loop reads CAISDGQGGGYTF. The CDR3 nucleotides are TGTGCCATCAGTGACGGACAGGGTGGTGGCTACACCTTC.

This clonotype was recorded many times. The gene calls are TRBV20-1 and TRBJ1-3; D gene uncertain. Germline assignment: CDR1 DFQATT and CDR2 SNEGSKA (reference sequence). Trimming pared 0 bases from V and 5 bases from J, leaving 14 bases between. CDR3 length: 15 residues. The DNA for the CDR3 is TGCAGTGCTAGAGATCACAGCTTAAACCGAAACACCATATATTTT. Translating it yields CSARDHSLNRNTIYF.

This clonotype was observed at least ten times. This chain's CDR3 is CSARDLGRDTEAFF. The CDR3 DNA reads TGCAGTGCTAGAGATCTGGGTCGAGACACTGAAGCTTTCTTT. The chain has TRBV20-1 and TRBJ1-1; no clear D. V dropped 0 bases and J dropped 3 bases, with 11 bases sitting between them. The CDR3 is 14 residues long. Per the germline V gene, CDR1 is DFQATT and CDR2 is SNEGSKA (reference sequence).

This clonotype was seen at least ten times. The chain combines TRBV5-1 with TRBJ1-2; TRBD1 is a possible D gene (6 bases). There are 16 residues in the CDR3. V was pared by 3 bases and J by 0 bases, with 15 bases between. Germline values: CDR1 SGHRS, CDR2 YFSETQ. The CDR3 nucleotides read TGCGCCAGCAGCTGGGCCGGGACACCGACTAACTATGGCTACACCTTC. Amino acid sequence: CASSWAGTPTNYGYTF.

Ten or more counts support this clonotype. This chain joins TRBV6-5 and TRBJ2-1; D remains ambiguous. CDR1 and CDR2 from the germline V gene are MNHEY and SVGAGI. This CDR3 spans 14 amino acids. Trimming cost V 0 bases and J 4 bases, with 7 bases left between them. CDR3 sequence reads: CASSYSPTYNEQFF. The CDR3 nucleotides are TGTGCCAGCAGTTACTCTCCCACATACAATGAGCAGTTCTTC.

At least ten counts were recorded for this clonotype. J is TRBJ2-7 and V is TRBV6-5; 8 bases map to TRBD1. V shed 7 bases, J shed 3 bases, and the junction held 23 bases outside the gene matches. The CDR3 is made up of 19 amino acids. Germline CDR1 MNHEY, CDR2 SVGAGI. CDR3: CASTGMGQAKTDPGYEQYF. The CDR3 coding sequence is TGTGCCAGCACCGGGATGGGACAGGCCAAAACCGACCCGGGCTACGAGCAGTACTTC.

V is TRBV29-1 and J is TRBJ2-1; perhaps TRBD1 as D (6 bases). The CDR3 sequence is 12 residues long. Germline V gives CDR1 SQVTM, CDR2 ANQGSEA. V lost 7 bases and J 4 bases, leaving 11 bases between the germline ends. CDR3 sequence reads: CSARGDYNEQFF. DNA for the CDR3: TGCAGCGCCAGGGGAGATTACAATGAGCAGTTCTTC.

The table lists this clonotype with many counts. The rearrangement links TRBV15 to TRBJ2-3; 10 bases agree with TRBD2. Per the germline V gene, CDR1 is LNHNV and CDR2 is YYDKDF (reference sequence). Trimming cost V 3 bases and J 0 bases; bases outside gene matches: 18. This CDR3 is built from 21 residues. CDR3 sequence reads: CATSSPIETGTSEISTDTQYF. DNA of the CDR3: TGTGCCACCAGCAGTCCGATCGAAACTGGGACTAGCGAGATTAGCACAGATACGCAGTATTTT.

This clonotype was picked up many times. CDR3 protein: CSALNDASSYNEQFF. DNA of the CDR3: TGCAGTGCTTTAAACGACGCGAGCTCCTACAATGAGCAGTTCTTC. The V and J genes are TRBV20-1 and TRBJ2-1; no reliable D call. V was pared by 5 bases and J by 0 bases, with 14 bases between. Germline assignment: CDR1 DFQATT and CDR2 SNEGSKA (reference sequence). CDR3 size: 15 residues.

This clonotype qualifies as medium-sized (0.01 to 0.1%). The rearrangement links TRBV20-1 to TRBJ2-2, with 8 bases lining up with TRBD1. The germline V gene has CDR1 DFQATT and CDR2 SNEGSKA (reference sequence). Unmatched junction bases numbered 8, after V lost 5 bases and J lost 3 bases. The CDR3 extends over 15 amino acids. The CDR3 region has the DNA TGCAGTGCTCGAACAGGGGGGTTCGACACCGGGGAGCTGTTTTTT. Translated, it gives CSARTGGFDTGELFF.

Sample share makes this clonotype medium-sized. The V gene is TRBV3-1, the J gene TRBJ1-2; no clear D. Trimming took off 4 bases at V and 5 bases at J, with 5 bases between the two ends. This CDR3 has 11 residues. Germline lookup yields CDR1 LGHDT and CDR2 YNNKEL (reference sequence). CDR3 residues: CASSRGYGYTF. The CDR3 DNA is TGTGCCAGCAGCCGAGGATATGGCTACACCTTC.

There are many counts of this clonotype. The J gene is TRBJ2-4, the V gene TRBV28, with D possibly TRBD1 on 5 matching bases. This CDR3 has 16 residues. V was pared by 5 bases and J by 0 bases, with 14 bases between. The germline gives CDR1 MDHEN, CDR2 SYDVKM. The CDR3 protein is CASSVSTVLAKNIQYF. The CDR3 DNA reads as TGTGCCAGCAGTGTATCGACAGTACTAGCCAAAAACATTCAGTACTTC. Drawing the rest from reference TRBV28 and TRBJ2-4, the complete variable domain is DVKVTQSSRYLVKRTGEKVFLECVQDMDHENMFWYRQDPGLGLRLIYFSYDVKMKEKGDIPEGYSVSREKKERFSLILESASTNQTSMYLCASSVSTVLAKNIQYFGAGTRLSVL.

Many counts were recorded for this clonotype. The chain couples TRBV5-1 to TRBJ1-1, with D unclear. V gave up 0 bases and J gave up 1 base, with 4 bases separating them. The CDR3 totals 13 residues. Germline CDR1 SGHRS, CDR2 YFSETQ. CDR3 region: CASSLVTNTEAFF. DNA of the CDR3: TGCGCCAGCAGCTTGGTGACGAACACTGAAGCTTTCTTT.

This clonotype is deemed medium-sized. V gene TRBV10-3 combines with J gene TRBJ2-4; 7 bases are a match to TRBD1. The CDR3 has 12 residues. V trimming: 6 bases; J trimming: 5 bases; junction bases outside the gene matches: 1. Germline loops: CDR1 ENHRY, CDR2 SYGVKD. Here the CDR3 reads CAISQGENIQYF. Written as DNA, the CDR3 is TGTGCCATCAGCCAGGGGGAAAACATTCAGTACTTC.

This clonotype was observed at least ten times. This chain links TRBV20-1 with TRBJ2-2, with 10 bases matching TRBD1. CDR3 length: 16 residues. V lost 0 bases, J lost 5 bases, and 6 bases stayed unmatched. In germline, CDR1 is DFQATT, CDR2 SNEGSKA (reference sequence). CDR3 bases: TGCAGTGCTAGAGATTGGGGGACAGGGGAGACCGGGGAGCTGTTTTTT. This translates into CSARDWGTGETGELFF.

This clonotype occurred many times. This chain uses TRBV6-5 with TRBJ2-6; D possibly uses TRBD1 or TRBD2 (6 bases each). The germline V and J ends were trimmed by 2 bases and 1 base, with 15 bases remaining between them. The germline CDR1 and CDR2 sequences are MNHEY and SVGAGI. This CDR3 spans 18 amino acids. The CDR3 spells CASSYSITGRSGANVLTF. The DNA for the CDR3 is TGTGCCAGCAGTTACAGCATTACAGGGAGGTCTGGGGCCAACGTCCTGACTTTC.

By sample share, this clonotype is medium-sized. This chain connects TRBV5-1 to TRBJ1-5; D is unresolved. The CDR3 totals 13 residues. The ends were cut back, 4 bases at V and 4 bases at J, with 9 bases in the middle. Looked up from germline, CDR1 is SGHRS and CDR2 is YFSETQ. As DNA, the CDR3 is TGCGCCAGCAGCCCGGCAGTAAATCAGCCCCAGCATTTT. As protein: CASSPAVNQPQHF.

This clonotype appeared many times. The chain carries TRBV9 and TRBJ2-6, with D perhaps TRBD1 (6 bases). V gave up 2 bases and J gave up 2 bases, with 8 bases separating them. CDR1 is SGDLS, CDR2 YYNGEE, per germline. CDR3 length equals 15 residues. CDR3 sequence reads: CASSVRGAGANVLTF. CDR3 bases: TGTGCCAGCAGCGTCAGGGGCGCTGGGGCCAACGTCCTGACTTTC.

The V and J genes are TRBV3-1 and TRBJ2-1; 11 nucleotides align to TRBD1. Germline V gives CDR1 LGHDT, CDR2 YNNKEL (reference sequence). The CDR3 sequence is 17 residues long. The ends lost 6 bases at V and 7 bases at J; junction bases unmatched: 14. CDR3 residues: CASRLGKGQGAKNEQFF. The CDR3 nucleotides are TGTGCCAGCAGATTGGGGAAAGGACAGGGGGCAAAGAATGAGCAGTTCTTC.

This clonotype was counted many times. The chain employs TRBV20-1 and TRBJ2-7; D not resolved. The CDR3 covers 13 residues. Germline V gives CDR1 DFQATT, CDR2 SNEGSKA (reference sequence). V was shortened by 1 base and J by 0 bases, with 7 bases between the two germline ends. The CDR3 is CSARASISYEQYF. The CDR3 DNA follows: TGCAGTGCTAGAGCCAGCATCTCCTACGAGCAGTACTTC.

This clonotype was counted at least ten times. This chain links TRBV20-1 with TRBJ1-3; a weak D match, TRBD1 (5 bases). The CDR3 spans 14 residues. Germline V lookup: CDR1 DFQATT, CDR2 SNEGSKA (reference sequence). Trimming shortened V by 4 bases and J by 0 bases, and 10 bases separated the two germline ends. The CDR3 reads CSATHQGSGNTIYF. CDR3 DNA sequence: TGCAGTGCTACACACCAGGGCTCTGGAAACACCATATATTTT.

This clonotype was detected ten times or more. The chain joins TRBV20-1 to TRBJ2-1; D is unclear. CDR1 and CDR2 from the germline V gene are DFQATT and SNEGSKA (reference sequence). The V and J ends lost 6 bases and 15 bases respectively, with 18 bases between them. The CDR3 has 11 amino acids. The CDR3 coding sequence is TGCAGTGCCCCCGGGCTCCCACGGCCGTTCTTC. Translated: CSAPGLPRPFF.

This clonotype was counted ten times or more. J is TRBJ2-3 and V is TRBV20-1, with 12 bases lining up with TRBD2. The length of the CDR3 is 14 residues. Looked up from germline, CDR1 is DFQATT and CDR2 is SNEGSKA (reference sequence). Trimming cost V 5 bases and J 6 bases; bases outside gene matches: 6. The DNA for the CDR3 is TGCAGTGCTTCTAGCGGGGGGGATACCGATACGCAGTATTTT. Translating it yields CSASSGGDTDTQYF.

This clonotype was found many times. This chain connects TRBV7-8 to TRBJ2-7, with 12 nucleotides matching TRBD1. In germline, CDR1 is SGHVS, CDR2 FQNEAQ. Trimming removed 3 bases from V and 4 bases from J; junction bases left unmatched: 7. CDR3 size: 16 residues. The CDR3 here is CASSLMGQGAFYEQYF. Here the CDR3 DNA reads TGTGCCAGCAGCTTGATGGGACAGGGGGCGTTTTACGAGCAGTACTTC. Full variable domain (remainder filled in from reference TRBV7-8 and TRBJ2-7): GAGVSQSPRYKVAKRGQDVALRCDPISGHVSLFWYQQALGQGPEFLTYFQNEAQLDKSGLPSDRFFAERPEGSVSTLKIQRTQQEDSAVYLCASSLMGQGAFYEQYFGPGTRLTVT.

CDR3 region: CSVWRDTEAFF. CDR3 sequence (DNA): TGCAGTGTTTGGAGGGACACTGAAGCTTTCTTT. The chain recombines TRBV20-1 with TRBJ1-1; D is unclear. Germline V CDR1 and CDR2: DFQATT, SNEGSKA (reference sequence). This CDR3 is 11 amino acids long. Trimming removed 7 bases from V and 3 bases from J, with 9 bases in between.

In the case of this clonotype: No conserved phenylalanine or tryptophan ends this CDR3, so it is likely a read error. The CDR3, as DNA: TGCGCCAGTAGCCAATCCTTCGGGACAGCGAAAGCGAAAACCGGGGAGCTGTTTGTT. Translation: CASSQSFGTAKAKTGELFV. The chain employs TRBV4-1 and TRBJ2-2; 7 positions match TRBD1. CDR3 length equals 19 residues. Germline CDR1 and CDR2: MGHRA and YSYEKL.

The J gene is TRBJ2-7, the V gene TRBV7-9; no clear D. V lost 3 bases and J lost 7, with 16 bases in between. Germline V gene lookup returns CDR1 SEHNR and CDR2 FQNEAQ (reference sequence). CDR3 length: 14 amino acids. The CDR3 bases are TGTGCCAGCAGCTTCTGGACGGTTCCTACAGAGCAGTACGTC. Translation gives CASSFWTVPTEQYV.

This clonotype has a count of ten or more. This chain uses TRBV20-1 with TRBJ2-3; 10 bases agree with TRBD2. This CDR3 spans 14 amino acids. CDR1 is DFQATT and CDR2 is SNEGSKA in the germline V gene (reference sequence). The ends lost 2 bases at V and 4 bases at J; junction bases unmatched: 3. The CDR3 nucleotides read TGCAGTGCTAGACTAGCGGGGGTCCCAGATACGCAGTATTTT. It codes for CSARLAGVPDTQYF.